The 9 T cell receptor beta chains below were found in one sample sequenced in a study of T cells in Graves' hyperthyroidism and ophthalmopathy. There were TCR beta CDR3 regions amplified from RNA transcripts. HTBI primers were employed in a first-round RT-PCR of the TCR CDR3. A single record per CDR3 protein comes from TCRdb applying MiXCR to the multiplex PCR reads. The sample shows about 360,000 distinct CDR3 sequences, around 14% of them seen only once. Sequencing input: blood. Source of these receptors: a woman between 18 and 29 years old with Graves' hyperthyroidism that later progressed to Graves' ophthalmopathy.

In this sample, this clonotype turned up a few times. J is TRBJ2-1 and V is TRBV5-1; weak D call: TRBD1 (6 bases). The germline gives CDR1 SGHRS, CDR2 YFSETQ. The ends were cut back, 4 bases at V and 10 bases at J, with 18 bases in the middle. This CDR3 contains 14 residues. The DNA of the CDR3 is TGCGCCAGCAGCGGGGGCGACTACCTAGGCGAGCAGTTCTTC. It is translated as CASSGGDYLGEQFF.

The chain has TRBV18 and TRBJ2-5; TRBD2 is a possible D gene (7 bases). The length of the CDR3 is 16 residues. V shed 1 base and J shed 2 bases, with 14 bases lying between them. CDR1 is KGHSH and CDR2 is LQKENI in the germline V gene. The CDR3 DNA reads TGTGCCAGCTCACCACGGAGGGGGGGAGAACAAGAGACCCAGTACTTC. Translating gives CASSPRRGGEQETQYF.

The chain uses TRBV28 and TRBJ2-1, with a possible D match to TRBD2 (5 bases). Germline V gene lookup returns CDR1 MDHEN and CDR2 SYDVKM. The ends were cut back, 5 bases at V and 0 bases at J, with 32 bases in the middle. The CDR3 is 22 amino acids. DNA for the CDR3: TGTGCCAGCAGTCCCCGAGTACTAATTCTCCTATCTAGCTTGAGCTCCTACAATGAGCAGTTCTTC. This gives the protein CASSPRVLILLSSLSSYNEQFF.

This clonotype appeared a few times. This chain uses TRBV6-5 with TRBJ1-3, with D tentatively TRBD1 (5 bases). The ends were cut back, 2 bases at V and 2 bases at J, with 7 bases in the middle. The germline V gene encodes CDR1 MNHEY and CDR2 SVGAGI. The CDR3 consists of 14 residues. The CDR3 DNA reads TGTGCCAGCAGTTACGGGGCGGCTGGAAACACCATATATTTT. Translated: CASSYGAAGNTIYF.

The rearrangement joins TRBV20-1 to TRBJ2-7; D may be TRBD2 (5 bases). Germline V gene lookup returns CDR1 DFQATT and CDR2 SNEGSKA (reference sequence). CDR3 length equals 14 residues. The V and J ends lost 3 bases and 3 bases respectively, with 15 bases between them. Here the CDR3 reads CSARDGENYYEQYF. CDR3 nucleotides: TGCAGTGCTAGGGACGGGGAGAATTACTACGAGCAGTACTTC.

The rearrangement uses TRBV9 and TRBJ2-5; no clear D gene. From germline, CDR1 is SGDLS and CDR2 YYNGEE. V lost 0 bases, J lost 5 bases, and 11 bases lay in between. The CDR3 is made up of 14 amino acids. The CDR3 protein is CASSVGSLSETQYF. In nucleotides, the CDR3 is TGTGCCAGCAGCGTAGGCTCACTCAGCGAGACCCAGTACTTC.

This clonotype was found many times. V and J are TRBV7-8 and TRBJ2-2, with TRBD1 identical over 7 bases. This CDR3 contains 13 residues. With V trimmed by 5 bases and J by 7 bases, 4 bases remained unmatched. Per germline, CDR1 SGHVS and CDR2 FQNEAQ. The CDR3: CASSQQGNGELFF. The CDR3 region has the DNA TGTGCCAGCAGCCAACAGGGGAACGGGGAGCTGTTTTTT.

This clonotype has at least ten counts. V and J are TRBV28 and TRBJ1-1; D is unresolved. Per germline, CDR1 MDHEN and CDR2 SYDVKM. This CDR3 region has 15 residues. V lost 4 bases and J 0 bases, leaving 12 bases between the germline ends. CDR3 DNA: TGTGCCAGCAGTTCTGGGGATGAATTGAACACTGAAGCTTTCTTT. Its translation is CASSSGDELNTEAFF.

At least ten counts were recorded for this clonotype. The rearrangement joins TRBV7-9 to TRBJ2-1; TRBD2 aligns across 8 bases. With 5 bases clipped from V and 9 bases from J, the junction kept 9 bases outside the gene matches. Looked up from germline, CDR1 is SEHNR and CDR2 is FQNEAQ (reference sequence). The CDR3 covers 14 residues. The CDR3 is CASSATAGVGEQFF. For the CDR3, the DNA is TGTGCCAGCAGCGCGACAGCGGGAGTAGGTGAGCAGTTCTTC.